This TCR beta chain appears in the sequencing data of a study of cytotoxic CD8 clonotypes in ibrutinib-treated CLL. Study-wide context: Partial responses numbered about 25 and complete responses 2; after a median about 72 months, about 14 stayed remitted and approximately twelve progressed. The study, taken as a whole, reports: Increased clonality at ibrutinib response gave way to a return toward baseline at progression. The times at which samples were taken varied between sustained-remission and progressing patients. Researchers report that baseline clonality outpaced age-matched healthy donors and tracked circulating CD8+ T-cell counts.

This clone was seen just once. The target antigen is unknown. Germline V gives CDR1 MGHDK, CDR2 SYGVNS. Germline trimming cut 6 bases from V and 2 bases from J; bases unmatched to any gene: 3. CDR3 length: 14 amino acids. The assay was immunoSEQ multiplex PCR, and TCRdb's table has in-frame clones only and misses some. The sample records 250,000 to 350,000 clones, 60% to 80% being singletons. This TCR derives from a human donor with chronic lymphocytic leukemia. The sequences come from PBMCs, collected at disease progression, from a patient treated with ibrutinib. The chain is built from TRBV25-1 and TRBJ2-3; 9 nucleotides align to TRBD2. This chain's CDR3 is CASRTSGYTDTQYF. Written as DNA, the CDR3 is TGTGCCAGCAGGACTAGCGGATACACAGATACGCAGTATTTT.